Presented here are 9 T cell receptor beta chains from one specimen sequenced in a study of CD8+ T cells in alopecia areata. The sample's treatment: oral pan-JAK inhibitor, 5-10 mg twice daily. Extracted RNA was reverse transcribed, and the resulting cDNA served as sequencing template. TCRdb keeps only in-frame clones here, not all; method: immunoSEQ multiplex PCR. The table records about 180,000 clones, roughly 63% of them present only once. The input for sequencing was CD4+ T cells sorted from blood, taken at approximately week 60, from a patient treated with tofacitinib. These receptors were obtained from a human donor with alopecia areata.

The DNA for the CDR3 is TGTGCCAGCAGCTCAGAGGGACGGCGCGGGCGATATGGCTACACCTTC. It specifies CASSSEGRRGRYGYTF. The J gene is TRBJ1-2, the V gene TRBV7-8; a possible D gene is TRBD1 (5 bases). The V end was cut by 4 bases, the J end by 5 bases, with 20 bases between. The CDR3 runs 16 residues. Per the germline V gene, CDR1 is SGHVS and CDR2 is FQNEAQ.

This clone was seen many times. The gene calls are TRBV7-9 and TRBJ1-6; possibly TRBD1 for D (6 bases). The V gene lost 8 bases and the J gene lost 7 bases, with 12 bases spanning the gap. This CDR3 is 13 amino acids long. In germline, CDR1 is SEHNR, CDR2 FQNEAQ (reference sequence). The CDR3: CASEGDINSPLHF. CDR3 in DNA: TGTGCCAGCGAGGGGGACATAAATTCACCCCTCCACTTT. Looking up the rest from reference TRBV7-9 and TRBJ1-6 gives the full variable domain: DTGVSQNPRHKITKRGQNVTFRCDPISEHNRLYWYRQTLGQGPEFLTYFQNEAQLEKSRLLSDRFSAERPKGSFSTLEIQRTEQGDSAMYLCASEGDINSPLHFGNGTRLTVT.

In this sample, this clone turned up a few times. J is TRBJ2-7 and V is TRBV5-1, with 8 bases that match TRBD2. The CDR3 has 15 residues. Germline-derived CDR1 and CDR2 are SGHRS and YFSETQ. Losses at the gene ends were 0 bases for V and 2 bases for J; bases not matched to a gene: 4. The CDR3 DNA reads TGCGCCAGCAGCTTGGTGAGCGGGGGCACCTACGAGCAGTACTTC. Residues: CASSLVSGGTYEQYF.

The rearrangement joins TRBV30 to TRBJ1-1; 7 positions agree with TRBD1. Germline V lookup: CDR1 GTSNPN, CDR2 SVGIG (reference sequence). Trimming at V came to 0 bases and at J to 4 bases, leaving 8 bases not matched to a gene. The CDR3 covers 15 residues. In nucleotides, the CDR3 is TGTGCCTGGAGTGTACTGAGGGGGCGTACCACTGAAGCTTTCTTT. Its protein is CAWSVLRGRTTEAFF.

This clone turned up a few times. This chain links TRBV29-1 with TRBJ2-3; no reliable D call. V lost 4 bases and J lost 3, with 11 bases in between. CDR3 length equals 13 residues. CDR1 is SQVTM and CDR2 is ANQGSEA in the germline V gene. CDR3 region: CSVAGGATDTQYF. The CDR3 DNA reads as TGCAGCGTTGCAGGCGGCGCAACAGATACGCAGTATTTT.

The chain employs TRBV10-3 and TRBJ2-7; TRBD1 or TRBD2 may be the D gene (5 bases each). The CDR3 contains 14 residues. Per the germline V gene, CDR1 is ENHRY and CDR2 is SYGVKD. Trimming removed 3 bases at V and 2 bases at J, with 11 bases between. Here the CDR3 reads CAISDGTQTYEQYF. DNA for the CDR3: TGTGCCATCAGTGATGGGACGCAGACCTACGAGCAGTACTTC.

The chain combines TRBV9 with TRBJ2-7; D is possibly TRBD2 (6 bases). Per the germline V gene, CDR1 is SGDLS and CDR2 is YYNGEE. V lost 0 bases, J lost 5 bases, and 15 bases lay in between. The CDR3 covers 15 residues. CDR3 bases: TGTGCCAGCAGCGTAGATGGGTATTCGGGGGACGAGCAGTACTTC. Protein: CASSVDGYSGDEQYF.

This clone was detected only a few times. CDR3 sequence reads: CATSRDRGFYEQYF. In DNA form, the CDR3 reads TGTGCCACATCCCGGGACAGGGGGTTTTACGAGCAGTACTTC. J is TRBJ2-7 and V is TRBV2, with 11 bases that match TRBD1. Trimming at V came to 10 bases and at J to 4 bases, leaving 9 bases not matched to a gene. The germline V gene encodes CDR1 SNHLY and CDR2 FYNNEI. This CDR3 is 14 amino acids long.

The chain recombines TRBV10-3 with TRBJ1-2, with 7 bases that match TRBD1. CDR1 ENHRY and CDR2 SYGVKD come from the germline V gene. The CDR3 consists of 15 residues. J lost 6 bases, V lost 2 bases, and 9 bases had no gene match. DNA for the CDR3: TGTGCCATCAGTGAGGCCCCGGGACAGCTAAATGGCTACACCTTC. This sequence encodes CAISEAPGQLNGYTF.